This record concerns one TCR beta chain sequence. This record comes from a study of cytomegalovirus exposure and HLA in healthy donors. PCR primers comprised 60 Vbeta and 13 Jbeta primers. How the authors handled the data: Roughly 73 million unique TCR beta chains, roughly 11 million of them shared, were counted by a later analysis. TCRdb's table, derived via immunoSEQ multiplex PCR, lists solely in-frame clones and lacks some. Clone size and V and J calls were adopted from that table, with D and trimming inferred from the DNA. The profile shows approximately 120,000 clones, 81% of them singletons. Trimming stripped 8 bases from V and 5 bases from J, with 28 bases between. Germline V lookup: CDR1 SGHTS, CDR2 YDEGEE. This CDR3 spans 17 amino acids.

This TCR came from a woman in her thirties in good health and CMV-seronegative. The material sequenced was PBMCs. The chain couples TRBV5-8 to TRBJ2-5; possibly TRBD1 for D (5 bases). CDR3 in amino acids: CASTTTGVGAARETQYF. The CDR3 nucleotides are TGTGCCAGTACCACCACGGGTGTTGGGGCGGCGCGGGAGACCCAGTACTTC.